This T cell receptor beta chain originates from a study of T-cell reconstitution after alpha-beta-depleted transplantation in children. Study-wide findings and caveats: At around two months after transplant, the alpha-beta T cells were reportedly derived from several hundred expanded clones that came from non-depleted graft cells. For some patients, TCRbeta diversity was high at day 60 because of recipient T cells and thymic progenitors that survived. Newly produced T cells mostly accounted for T-cell counts and diversity one year post-transplant.

Unique molecular identifiers were used in preparing the TCRbeta library. TCRdb re-analysed the PCR reads in MiXCR, keeping a single row per CDR3 protein. The sample has some 450,000 distinct CDR3 sequences, 43% seen once. About this clonotype: The antigen remains unidentified.

This TCR was recovered from a girl aged 2 to 9 with aplastic anemia, due to receive a stem cell transplant. The source was PBMCs, collected before TCRalphabeta/CD19-depleted stem cell transplant.

The CDR3 is CASKEGLAVTDTQYF. CDR3 nucleotides: TGTGCCAGCAAGGAGGGGCTAGCCGTGACAGATACGCAGTATTTT. This chain links TRBV28 with TRBJ2-3; the D gene is possibly TRBD2 (6 bases). Germline assignment: CDR1 MDHEN and CDR2 SYDVKM. This CDR3 is 15 amino acids long. Trimming shortened V by 7 bases and J by 3 bases, and 17 bases separated the two germline ends.